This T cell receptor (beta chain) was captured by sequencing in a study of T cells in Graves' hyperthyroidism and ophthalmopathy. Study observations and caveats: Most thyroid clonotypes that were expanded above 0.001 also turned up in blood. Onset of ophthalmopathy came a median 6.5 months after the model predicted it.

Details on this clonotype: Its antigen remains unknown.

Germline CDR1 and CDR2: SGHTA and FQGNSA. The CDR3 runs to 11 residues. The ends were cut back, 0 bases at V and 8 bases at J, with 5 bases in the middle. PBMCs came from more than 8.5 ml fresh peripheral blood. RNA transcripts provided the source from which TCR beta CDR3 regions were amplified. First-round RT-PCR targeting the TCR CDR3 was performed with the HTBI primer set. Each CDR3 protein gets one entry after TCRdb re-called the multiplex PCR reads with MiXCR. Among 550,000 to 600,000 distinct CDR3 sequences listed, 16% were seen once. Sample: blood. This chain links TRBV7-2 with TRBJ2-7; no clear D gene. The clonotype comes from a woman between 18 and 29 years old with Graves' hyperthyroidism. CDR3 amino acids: CASSLAQQQYF. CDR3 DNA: TGTGCCAGCAGCTTAGCACAACAGCAGTACTTC.